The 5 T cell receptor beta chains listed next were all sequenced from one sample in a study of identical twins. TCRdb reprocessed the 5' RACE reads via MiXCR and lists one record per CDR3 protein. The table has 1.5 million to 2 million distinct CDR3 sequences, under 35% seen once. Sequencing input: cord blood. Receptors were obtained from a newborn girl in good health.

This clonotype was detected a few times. CDR3: CSVAGGRYTDTQYF. The CDR3, as DNA: TGCAGCGTTGCGGGCGGGAGATACACAGATACGCAGTATTTT. This rearrangement joins TRBV29-1 to TRBJ2-3; 7 bases fit TRBD2. The V gene end was trimmed by 4 bases and the J gene end by 2 bases; junction bases not matched to a gene: 6. Germline V gene data show CDR1 as SQVTM and CDR2 as ANQGSEA. This CDR3 has 14 amino acids.

CDR3 region: CAISESAGGRTDTQYF. DNA for the CDR3: TGTGCCATCAGTGAGTCAGCGGGGGGGCGCACAGATACGCAGTATTTT. The V call is TRBV10-3, the J call TRBJ2-3; 10 bases map to TRBD2. This CDR3 region has 16 residues. The ends lost 0 bases at V and 1 base at J; junction bases unmatched: 1. Germline V gene lookup returns CDR1 ENHRY and CDR2 SYGVKD.

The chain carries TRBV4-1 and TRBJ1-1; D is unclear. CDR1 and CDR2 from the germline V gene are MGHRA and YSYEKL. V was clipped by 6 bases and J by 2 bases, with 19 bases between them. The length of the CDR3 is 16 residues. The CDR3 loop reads CASRNPVWGANTEAFF. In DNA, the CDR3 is TGCGCCAGCAGGAATCCGGTTTGGGGAGCCAACACTGAAGCTTTCTTT.

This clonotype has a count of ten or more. The CDR3 region has the DNA TGTGCCAGCAGCTTAGAGACTAGCGCTGCAGATACGCAGTATTTT. Translated: CASSLETSAADTQYF. V gene TRBV4-2 combines with J gene TRBJ2-3; 8 bases are a match to TRBD2. Per germline, CDR1 LGHNA and CDR2 YNFKEQ. J was trimmed by 4 bases and V by 5 bases; bases with no gene match: 8. The CDR3 runs to 15 residues.

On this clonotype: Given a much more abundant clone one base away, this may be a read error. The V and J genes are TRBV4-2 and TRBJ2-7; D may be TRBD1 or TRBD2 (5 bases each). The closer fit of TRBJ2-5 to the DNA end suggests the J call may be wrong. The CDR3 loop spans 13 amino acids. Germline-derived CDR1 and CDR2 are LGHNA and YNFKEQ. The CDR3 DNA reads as TGTGCCGGCAGCCGGGACCTAAAAGAGACCCAGTACTTC. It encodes CAGSRDLKETQYF.